The TCR beta chain described here comes from a study of CD8 T cells in ankylosing spondylitis (dated by TCRdb to 2016 to 2017). Some background on the complete study: The study profiled T cell receptor beta repertoires in healthy donors and ankylosing spondylitis patients to find disease-linked TCR variants. In total, the full study cohort was made up of roughly 100 healthy donors and 25 ankylosing spondylitis patients. Peripheral blood was sampled, and synovial fluid was also collected from ankylosing spondylitis patients. The study at large found these results: Some of the motif variants had been reported before in the synovial fluid and blood of reactive arthritis patients, a finding that suggests common disease-initiation mechanisms. A TCR beta motif made up of seven or eight highly homologous amino acid variants appeared to be characteristic of blood from ankylosing spondylitis patients. According to the report, matched synovial fluid samples from ankylosing spondylitis patients were significantly enriched for the disease-linked clones. A CD8+ phenotype was shown by the disease-linked clones, which were found at relatively low frequencies in peripheral blood.

TCRdb names Illumina HiSeq 2500 as the instrument used. Quantitative 5'-RACE with molecular barcodes was the method used to prepare the TCR beta libraries. The authors' pipeline ran thus. A new computational method, built on a probabilistic model of VDJ rearrangement, was used to identify disease-linked TCR variants. The public reads were run again by TCRdb, first through fastp at Q25 and then through MiXCR, and only productive beta chains were kept. Every CDR3 protein is listed once, alongside the most common genes and DNA of its rows. TCRdb's processing, not the study's, gives the V and J calls here. This sample has under 250,000 distinct CDR3 sequences in its table, and roughly 25% of those were observed once. The top ten clones comprise less than 8.5% of the sample. The CDR1 and CDR2 encoded by the germline V gene (reference sequence) are DFQATT and SNEGSKA. There are 17 amino acids in the CDR3, from cysteine to phenylalanine inclusive. Only the CDR3 part of the read is kept: 51 bases, read in frame from the first base.

This clonotype was observed a single time. Its antigen is currently not known. An end of the junction does not agree with germline; a read error may underlie this. The sequence is built from TRBV20-1 and TRBJ2-6; a tentative D match to TRBD2 spans 5 bases. This clonotype was obtained from a male donor with ankylosing spondylitis or in good health (not recorded which). The source material was blood, either unsorted or a sorted T cell fraction (not recorded which). CDR3 region: CCARDGVGVSGANVLTF. The nucleotide sequence is given as TGCTGTGCTAGAGATGGGGTGGGAGTTTCTGGGGCCAACGTCCTGACTTTC.